The TCR beta chain described here comes from a study of spatial heterogeneity in lung cancer. TCRdb re-called the 5' RACE reads with MiXCR, one entry per CDR3 protein. The sample records several thousand distinct CDR3 sequences, 5.4% being singletons. Time point of the sample: sample taken at primary tumor resection. Whole RNA was taken from tumor, nontumor lung or frozen PBMC; it was then sequenced unsorted. The cohort: 70 to 75 early-stage, untreated non-small cell lung cancer patients. This clonotype was seen more than once but under ten times. This clonotype was sampled from a female donor with early-stage non-small cell lung cancer. The specimen was normal lung tissue next to the tumor, collected at surgery.

The CDR3 nucleotides read TGTGCCACCAGTGACCCGGGGAGGGCCTATGGCTACACCTTC. Translating gives CATSDPGRAYGYTF. The rearrangement uses TRBV24-1 and TRBJ1-2; D is ambiguous. Trimming shortened V by 4 bases and J by 4 bases, and 12 bases separated the two germline ends. The V gene's germline CDR1 is KGHDR and CDR2 SFDVKD. The CDR3 loop spans 14 amino acids.